This T cell receptor beta chain appears in the sequencing data of a study of cytomegalovirus exposure and HLA in healthy donors. Study information: Within an early data release were about 85 million unique TCRs drawn from HLA-typed donors.

Germline V gives CDR1 SGDLS, CDR2 YYNGEE. CDR3 length: 14 amino acids. Whole-study results and caveats: Using a false discovery rate of 0.05, a later analysis showed that approximately 17,000 TCR beta sequences were associated with HLA alleles.

Primers included in the PCR were 60 Vbeta and 13 Jbeta primers. The repertoire was sequenced with immunoSEQ multiplex PCR; TCRdb's copy has only in-frame clones and lacks some. The profile shows about 64,000 clones, around four fifths of them singletons. Of note for this clone: Its antigen is not known. An end of the junction does not agree with germline; a read error may underlie this.

The sequence came from a male donor in good health and CMV-seropositive. The material sequenced was PBMCs. The rearrangement joins TRBV9 to TRBJ1-1; tentatively, D is TRBD1 (5 bases). CDR3: CASSPGGVNTGAFF. As DNA, the CDR3 is TGTGCCAGCAGCCCCGGGGGGGTGAACACTGGAGCTTTCTTT.